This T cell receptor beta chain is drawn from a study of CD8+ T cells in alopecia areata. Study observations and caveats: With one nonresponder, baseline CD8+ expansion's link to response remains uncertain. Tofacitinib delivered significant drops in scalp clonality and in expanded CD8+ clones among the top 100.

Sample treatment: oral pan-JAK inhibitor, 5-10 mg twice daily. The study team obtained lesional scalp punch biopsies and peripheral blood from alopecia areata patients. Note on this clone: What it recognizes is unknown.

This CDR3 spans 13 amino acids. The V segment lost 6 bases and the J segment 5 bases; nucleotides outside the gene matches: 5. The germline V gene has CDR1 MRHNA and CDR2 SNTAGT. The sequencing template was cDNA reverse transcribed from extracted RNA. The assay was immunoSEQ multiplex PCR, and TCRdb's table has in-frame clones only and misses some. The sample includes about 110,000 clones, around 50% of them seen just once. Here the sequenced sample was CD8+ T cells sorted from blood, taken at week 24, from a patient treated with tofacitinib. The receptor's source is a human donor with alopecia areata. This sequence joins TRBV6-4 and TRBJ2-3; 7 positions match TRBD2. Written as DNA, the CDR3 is TGTGCCAGCAGCCTAGCGGAACAAGATACGCAGTATTTT. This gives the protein CASSLAEQDTQYF.